Listed here are 6 T cell receptor beta chains from one sample, sequenced in a study of radiation and T cells in renal cell carcinoma. Only in-frame clones appear in the TCRdb table, and some are missing; sequencing was by immunoSEQ multiplex PCR. Of 160,000 or so clones in the sample, around 90% were seen once. Indicated time point: blood 2 weeks post-SBRT. Indicated treatment: 15 Gy SBRT to primary tumor, nephrectomy 4 weeks later. The sequencing here drew on blood, taken from a patient whose treatment included radiotherapy and nephrectomy. These receptor sequences come from a woman aged 45-59 years with renal cell carcinoma.

The chain links TRBV5-1 to TRBJ2-3; tentatively, D is TRBD1 (5 bases). With 3 bases removed from V and 2 bases from J, the gap between germline ends came to 19 bases. The CDR3 contains 17 residues. Germline V lookup: CDR1 SGHRS, CDR2 YFSETQ. The CDR3 is CASSSLLGAASTDTQYF. The CDR3 DNA follows: TGCGCCAGCAGCTCTCTTTTAGGGGCGGCTTCCACAGATACGCAGTATTTT.

CDR3 sequence (DNA): TGTGCCAGCACCACTAAGGGACAAGAGACCCAGTACTTC. Amino acid sequence: CASTTKGQETQYF. The rearrangement joins TRBV5-4 to TRBJ2-5; D unclear. The germline V and J ends were trimmed by 6 bases and 2 bases, with 11 bases remaining between them. The germline gives CDR1 SGHNT, CDR2 YYREEE (reference sequence). The CDR3 sequence is 13 residues long.

This chain links TRBV19 with TRBJ2-7; 9 positions agree with TRBD1. CDR1 and CDR2 (germline): LNHDA, SQIVND (reference sequence). The CDR3 contains 15 residues. Trimming at V came to 5 bases and at J to 6 bases, leaving 11 bases not matched to a gene. CDR3 in DNA: TGTGCCAGTAGTTTATCCGGGACAGGGTTCAGCGAGCAGTACTTC. Translation: CASSLSGTGFSEQYF.

V is TRBV7-2 and J is TRBJ1-5; D possibly corresponds to TRBD1 (5 bases). Germline lookup yields CDR1 SGHTA and CDR2 FQGNSA. V dropped 5 bases and J dropped 5 bases, with 16 bases sitting between them. The CDR3 runs to 15 residues. The CDR3 DNA is TGTGCCAGCAGCACCAATCATGGGGGAGATCAGCCCCAGCATTTT. It encodes CASSTNHGGDQPQHF.

The genes are TRBV28 and TRBJ1-2; a possible D gene is TRBD1 (5 bases). The CDR3 is 15 residues long. Deletions cut 5 bases from V and 3 bases from J, with 16 bases between. Germline V gives CDR1 MDHEN, CDR2 SYDVKM. The chain's CDR3 is CASSAPGGTDYGYTF. CDR3 DNA sequence: TGTGCCAGCAGTGCCCCCGGGGGTACAGACTATGGCTACACCTTC.

The gene calls are TRBV18 and TRBJ1-1; D perhaps matches TRBD1 (6 bases). Trimming removed 2 bases at V and 1 base at J, with 14 bases between. Germline V gene data show CDR1 as KGHSH and CDR2 as LQKENI. This CDR3 contains 16 residues. Written as DNA, the CDR3 is TGTGCCAGCTCACCAATCGACGACAGGAGGAACACTGAAGCTTTCTTT. This codes for CASSPIDDRRNTEAFF.